These 3 T cell receptor beta chains share one sample of origin, sequenced in a study of blood T cell repertoires in COVID-19. The protocol was immunoSEQ multiplex PCR, while the TCRdb copy is restricted to in-frame clones and leaves out a portion. The sample has hundreds of thousands of clones; nearly 90% are singletons. Sequencing was carried out using peripheral blood. Every receptor here comes from a human donor in a cohort sampled during active COVID-19.

V and J are TRBV30 and TRBJ2-1; 10 nucleotides agree with TRBD2. The CDR3 runs to 19 residues. Germline trimming cut 2 bases from V and 5 bases from J; bases unmatched to any gene: 18. Germline CDR1 GTSNPN, CDR2 SVGIG (reference sequence). For the CDR3, the DNA is TGTGCCTGGAGTACCCCTCTTTTCGAGCGGGGGGGCCATCACAATGAGCAGTTCTTC. Translated, it gives CAWSTPLFERGGHHNEQFF.

The chain uses TRBV5-1 and TRBJ2-7; unclear D gene. Germline V lookup: CDR1 SGHRS, CDR2 YFSETQ. The V end lost 7 bases, the J end lost 6 bases, and 20 bases lay between the germline ends. The CDR3 runs 14 residues. The CDR3 here is CASAPVAVSGEQYF. The CDR3, as DNA: TGCGCCAGCGCCCCCGTGGCGGTATCGGGCGAGCAGTACTTC.

The chain joins TRBV7-3 to TRBJ2-7; a weak D match, TRBD1 (5 bases). This CDR3 has 18 amino acids. Looked up from germline, CDR1 is SGHTA and CDR2 is FQGTGA. The V end was cut by 7 bases, the J end by 0 bases, with 25 bases between. The DNA of the CDR3 is TGTGCCAGCACCGGAACCCACGAATGGGGCTCTCCCTCCTACGAGCAGTACTTC. It yields the protein CASTGTHEWGSPSYEQYF.